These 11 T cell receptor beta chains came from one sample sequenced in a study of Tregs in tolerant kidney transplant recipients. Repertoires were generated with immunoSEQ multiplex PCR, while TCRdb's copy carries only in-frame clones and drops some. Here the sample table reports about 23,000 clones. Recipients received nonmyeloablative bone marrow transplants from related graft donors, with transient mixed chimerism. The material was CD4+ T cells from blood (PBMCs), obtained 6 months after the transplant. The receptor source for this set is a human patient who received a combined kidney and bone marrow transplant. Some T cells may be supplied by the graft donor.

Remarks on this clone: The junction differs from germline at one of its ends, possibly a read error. Incomplete CDR3 DNA: TGCGCCAGCAGCCGATCTAAGACTAGCGGGAAGGCAGATACG. Protein product: CASSRSKTSGKADT. In full, the CDR3 reads CASSRSKTSGKADTQYF. The chain couples TRBV4-2 to TRBJ2-3; 11 bases are shared with TRBD2. The read stops 3 residues short of the end of the CDR3; the missing end is completed from the germline J gene. CDR1 is LGHNA, CDR2 YNFKEQ, per germline. The CDR3 runs to 17 residues.

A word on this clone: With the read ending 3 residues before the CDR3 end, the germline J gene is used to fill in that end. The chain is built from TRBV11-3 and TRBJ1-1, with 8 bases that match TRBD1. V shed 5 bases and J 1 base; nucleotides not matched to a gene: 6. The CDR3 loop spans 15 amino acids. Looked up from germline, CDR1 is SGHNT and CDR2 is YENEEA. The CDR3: CASSPGQGANTEAFF. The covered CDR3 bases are TGTGCCAGCAGCCCTGGGCAGGGGGCGAACACTGAA. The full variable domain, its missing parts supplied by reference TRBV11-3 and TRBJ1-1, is EAGVVQSPRYKIIEKKQPVAFWCNPISGHNTLYWYLQNLGQGPELLIRYENEEAVDDSQLPKDRFSAERLKGVDSTLKIQPAELGDSAVYLCASSPGQGANTEAFFGQGTRLTVV.

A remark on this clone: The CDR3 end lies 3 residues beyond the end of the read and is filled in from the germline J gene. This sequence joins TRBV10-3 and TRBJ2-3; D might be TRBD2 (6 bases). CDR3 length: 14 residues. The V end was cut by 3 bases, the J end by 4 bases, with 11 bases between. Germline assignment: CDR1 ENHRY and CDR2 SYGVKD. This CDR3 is CAISDMRGSDTQYF. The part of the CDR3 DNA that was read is TGTGCCATCAGTGATATGCGGGGTTCAGATACG.

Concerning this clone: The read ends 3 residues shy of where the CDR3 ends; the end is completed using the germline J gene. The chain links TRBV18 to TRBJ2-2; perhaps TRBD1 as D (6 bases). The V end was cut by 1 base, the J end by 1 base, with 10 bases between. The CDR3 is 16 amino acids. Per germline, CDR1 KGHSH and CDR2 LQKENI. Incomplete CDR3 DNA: TGTGCCAGCTCACCACAAGCGACAGGGAACACCGGGGAG. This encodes CASSPQATGNTGE. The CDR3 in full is CASSPQATGNTGELFF.

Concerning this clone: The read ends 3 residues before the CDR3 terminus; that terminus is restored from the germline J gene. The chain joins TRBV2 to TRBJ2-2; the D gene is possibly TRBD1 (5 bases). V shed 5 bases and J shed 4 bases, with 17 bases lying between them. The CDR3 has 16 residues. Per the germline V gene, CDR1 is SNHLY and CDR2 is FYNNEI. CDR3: CASSKRIGVGTGELFF. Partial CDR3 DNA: TGTGCCAGCAGTAAGCGAATAGGGGTGGGCACCGGGGAG.

The part of the CDR3 DNA that was read is TGCGCCAGCAGCCCGGGAGGGACAACGGTCAACGAG. Protein: CASSPGGTTVNE. The whole CDR3 region reads CASSPGGTTVNEQYF. The rearrangement links TRBV5-1 to TRBJ2-7; 8 bases match TRBD2. The read stops 3 residues short of the end of the CDR3; the missing end is completed from the germline J gene. V shed 4 bases and J 5 bases; nucleotides not matched to a gene: 11. Germline CDR1 and CDR2: SGHRS and YFSETQ. This CDR3 is built from 15 residues.

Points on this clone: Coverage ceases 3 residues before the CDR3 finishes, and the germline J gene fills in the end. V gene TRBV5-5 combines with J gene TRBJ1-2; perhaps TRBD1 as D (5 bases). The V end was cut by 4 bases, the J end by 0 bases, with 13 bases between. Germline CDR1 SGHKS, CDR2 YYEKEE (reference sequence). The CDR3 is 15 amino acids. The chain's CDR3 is CASSRQYSANYGYTF. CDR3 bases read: TGTGCCAGCAGCCGACAGTACTCAGCTAACTATGGC.

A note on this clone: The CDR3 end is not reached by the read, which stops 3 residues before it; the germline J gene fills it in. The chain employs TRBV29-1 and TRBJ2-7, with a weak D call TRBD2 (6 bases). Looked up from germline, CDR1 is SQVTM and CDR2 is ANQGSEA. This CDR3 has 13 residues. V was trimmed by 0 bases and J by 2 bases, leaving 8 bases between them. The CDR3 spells CSVEDPGAYEQYF. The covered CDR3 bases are TGCAGCGTTGAAGATCCGGGGGCCTACGAG.

CDR3 bases read: TGTGCCAGCAGGGTGGGGGGGCATTCACCC. Protein: CASRVGGHSP. The whole CDR3 protein is CASRVGGHSPLHF. The J gene is TRBJ1-6, the V gene TRBV7-2, with D possibly being TRBD1 (6 bases). The DNA ends 3 residues before the CDR3 does, and the rest of the CDR3 is filled in from the germline J gene. Looked up from germline, CDR1 is SGHTA and CDR2 is FQGNSA. The CDR3 length is 13 residues. V dropped 6 bases and J dropped 8 bases, with 11 bases sitting between them. The full variable domain, in which reference TRBV7-2 and TRBJ1-6 provide the parts outside the CDR3, is GAGVSQSPSNKVTEKGKDVELRCDPISGHTALYWYRQSLGQGLEFLIYFQGNSAPDKSGLPSDRFSAERTGGSVSTLTIQRTQQEDSAVYLCASRVGGHSPLHFGNGTRLTVT.

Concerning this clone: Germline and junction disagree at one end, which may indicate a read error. CDR3 region: CASSLAPDSGNTIYF. The covered CDR3 bases are TGCGCCAGCAGCCTGGCACCCGACTCTGGAAACACC. The gene calls are TRBV4-2 and TRBJ1-3; D is uncertain. The sequenced fragment ends 3 residues before the CDR3 boundary, so the rest is inferred from the germline J gene. Germline CDR1 LGHNA, CDR2 YNFKEQ. CDR3 length: 15 amino acids.

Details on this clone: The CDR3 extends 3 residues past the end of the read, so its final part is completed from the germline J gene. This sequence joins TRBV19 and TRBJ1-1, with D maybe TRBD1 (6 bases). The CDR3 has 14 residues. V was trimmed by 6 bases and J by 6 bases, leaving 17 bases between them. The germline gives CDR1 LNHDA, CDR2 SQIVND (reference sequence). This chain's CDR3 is CASRMQGRTAEAFF. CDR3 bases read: TGTGCCAGTAGAATGCAGGGGCGAACAGCTGAA. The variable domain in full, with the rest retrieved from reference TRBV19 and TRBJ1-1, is DGGITQSPKYLFRKEGQNVTLSCEQNLNHDAMYWYRQDPGQGLRLIYYSQIVNDFQKGDIAEGYSVSREKKESFPLTVTSAQKNPTAFYLCASRMQGRTAEAFFGQGTRLTVV.